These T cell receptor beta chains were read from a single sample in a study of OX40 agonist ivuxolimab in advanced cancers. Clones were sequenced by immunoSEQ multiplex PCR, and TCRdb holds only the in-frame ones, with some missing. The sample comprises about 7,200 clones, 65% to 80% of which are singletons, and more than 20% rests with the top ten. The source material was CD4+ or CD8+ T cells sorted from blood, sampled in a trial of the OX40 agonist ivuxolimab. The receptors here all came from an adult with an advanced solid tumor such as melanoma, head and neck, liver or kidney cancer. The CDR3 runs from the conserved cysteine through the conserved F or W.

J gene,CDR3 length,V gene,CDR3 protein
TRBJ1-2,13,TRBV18,CASSPDKTGSYTF
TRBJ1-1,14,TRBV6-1,CASSSWGVNTEAFF
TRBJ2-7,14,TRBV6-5,CASSYSAVSWEQYF
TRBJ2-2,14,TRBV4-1,CASSINRGAGELFF
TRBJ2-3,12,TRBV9,CASSVGSNTQYF
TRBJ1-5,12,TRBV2,CASGQSNQPQHF
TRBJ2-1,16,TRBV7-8,CASSPKSGRTYNEQFF
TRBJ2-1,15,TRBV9,CASSESGGVYNEQFF
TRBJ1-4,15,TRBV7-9,CASSLMGSTNEKLFF
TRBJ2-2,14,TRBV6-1,CASSVGRFTGELFF
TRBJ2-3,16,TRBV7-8,CASSLRHGQNTDTQYF
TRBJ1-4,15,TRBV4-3,CASSQDTDLLEKLFF
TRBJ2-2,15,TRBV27,CASRRDFQNTGELFF
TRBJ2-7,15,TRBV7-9,CASSLGGSGMVEQYF
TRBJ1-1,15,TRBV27,CASSLSGGMNTEAFF
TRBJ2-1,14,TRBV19,CASSILTGTASLFF
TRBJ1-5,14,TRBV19,CASNPPQANQPQHF
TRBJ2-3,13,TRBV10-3,CAIKGTSTDTQYF
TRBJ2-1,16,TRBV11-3,CASSLDAVLSYNEQFF
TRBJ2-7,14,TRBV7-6,CASSLGTGRYEQYF
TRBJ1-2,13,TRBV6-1,CASSPSRGYGYTF
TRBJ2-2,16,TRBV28,CASSFARLSRTGELFF
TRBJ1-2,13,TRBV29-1,CSVDLQVTYGYTF
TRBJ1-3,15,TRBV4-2,CASSQLQGAGNTIYF
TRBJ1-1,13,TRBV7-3,CASSADPNTEAFF
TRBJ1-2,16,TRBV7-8,CASSLAVQGGLYGYTF
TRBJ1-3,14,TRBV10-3,CAIKGQDSGNTIYF
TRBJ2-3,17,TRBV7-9,CASSLAYRDSLTDTQYF
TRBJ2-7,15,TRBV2,CASSEGSGGLYEQYF
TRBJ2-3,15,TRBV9,CASSVNRGGTDTQYF
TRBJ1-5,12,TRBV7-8,CASSPGGQPQHF
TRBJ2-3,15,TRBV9,CAGSVGGSRGDTQYF
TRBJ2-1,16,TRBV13,CASSLGRGQGYNEQFF
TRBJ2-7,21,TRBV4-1,CASSQDGGDLAGVQGPYEQYF
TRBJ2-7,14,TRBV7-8,CASSFGTGAYEQYF
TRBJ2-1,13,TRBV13,CASSSLLTSSQFF
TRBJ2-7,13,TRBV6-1,CASSSGGSYEQYF
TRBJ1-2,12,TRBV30,CAWSVGRSGYTF
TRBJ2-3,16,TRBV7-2,CASSLIVGAPTDTQYF
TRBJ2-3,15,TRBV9,CASSVLMLPTDTQYF
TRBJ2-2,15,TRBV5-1,CASSSGLGGTGELFF
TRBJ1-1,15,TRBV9,CASSPGGPWNTEAFF
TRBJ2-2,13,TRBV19,CASSIDRFGELFF
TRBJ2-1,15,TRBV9,CASSLSGGEYNEQFF
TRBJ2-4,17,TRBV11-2,CASSLVVAGFAKNIQYF
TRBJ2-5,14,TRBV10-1,CASSALAGVGTQYF
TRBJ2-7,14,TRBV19,CASSIAGTSYEQYF
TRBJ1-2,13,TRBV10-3,CAISELERDGYTF
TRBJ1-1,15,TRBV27,CASSLYGDPNTEAFF
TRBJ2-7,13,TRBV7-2,CASSFVPKGEQYF
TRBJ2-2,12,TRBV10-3,CAIRESAGELFF
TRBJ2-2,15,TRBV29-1,CSVEGLAANTGELFF
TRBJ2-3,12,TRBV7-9,CASSLDSDTQYF